This T cell receptor beta chain was recorded in a study of regulatory T cells in long-lasting Graves disease. Study-wide results and caveats: TRBV28, TRBJ1-2 and TRBJ2-5 were segments that persistent disease favored.

Building of the TCR beta libraries involved iRepertoire HTBI primers and Arm-PCR of CDR3 regions. Original handling: Identification yielded some 60 TRBV and approximately 13 TRBJ segments across samples. Each CDR3 protein gets one entry after TCRdb re-called the multiplex PCR reads with MiXCR. TCRdb assigned the V and J calls; the authors' analysis was not used. Of 700,000 or so distinct CDR3 sequences listed, around 30% are singletons. There are a few counts of this clonotype. Its antigen is currently unknown. The time point: persistent/refractory GD, antithyroid drugs over 5 years with positive TRAb. Isolated PBMC RNA provided the starting material for the TCR library. Each of the patients was recruited from an endocrinology department situated in Xi'an, China. An approximately 10-milliliter sample of peripheral blood was drawn into EDTA tubes. The germline V gene encodes CDR1 MDHEN and CDR2 SYDVKM. The CDR3 loop spans 12 amino acids. V shed 4 bases and J shed 7 bases, with 8 bases lying between them.

The source of this sequence is a female donor with Graves disease. The chain links TRBV28 to TRBJ1-5; D is unclear. The sample was peripheral blood mononuclear cells (PBMCs), taken when the disease was refractory, from a patient treated with antithyroid drugs. The CDR3 loop is CASSSRLQPQHF. CDR3 DNA: TGTGCCAGCAGTTCCAGACTCCAGCCCCAGCATTTT.